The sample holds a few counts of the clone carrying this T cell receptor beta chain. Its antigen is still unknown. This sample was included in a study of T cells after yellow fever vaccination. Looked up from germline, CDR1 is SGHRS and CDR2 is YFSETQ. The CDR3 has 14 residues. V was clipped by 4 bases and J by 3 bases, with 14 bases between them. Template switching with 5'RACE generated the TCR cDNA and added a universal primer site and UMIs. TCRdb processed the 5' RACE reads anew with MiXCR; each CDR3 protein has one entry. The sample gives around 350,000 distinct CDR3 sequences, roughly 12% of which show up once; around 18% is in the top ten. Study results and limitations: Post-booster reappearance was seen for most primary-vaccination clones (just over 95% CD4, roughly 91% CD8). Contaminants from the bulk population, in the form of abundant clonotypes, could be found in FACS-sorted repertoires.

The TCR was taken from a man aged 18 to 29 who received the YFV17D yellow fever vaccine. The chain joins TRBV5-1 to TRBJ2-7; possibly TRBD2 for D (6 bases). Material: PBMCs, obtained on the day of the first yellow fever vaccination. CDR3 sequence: CASSVGPGSYEQYV. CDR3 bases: TGCGCCAGCAGCGTAGGTCCCGGGAGCTACGAGCAGTACGTC.